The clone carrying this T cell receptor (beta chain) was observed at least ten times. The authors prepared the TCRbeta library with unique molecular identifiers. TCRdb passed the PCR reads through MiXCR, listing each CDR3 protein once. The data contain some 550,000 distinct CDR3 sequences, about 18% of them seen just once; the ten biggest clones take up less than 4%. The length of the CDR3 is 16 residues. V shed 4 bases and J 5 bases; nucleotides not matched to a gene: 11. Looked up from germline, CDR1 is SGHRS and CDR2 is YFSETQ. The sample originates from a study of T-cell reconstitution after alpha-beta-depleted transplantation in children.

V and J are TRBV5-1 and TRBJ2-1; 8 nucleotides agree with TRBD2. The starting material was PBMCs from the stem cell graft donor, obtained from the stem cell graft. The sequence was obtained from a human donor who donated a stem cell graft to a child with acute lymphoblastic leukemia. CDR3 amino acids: CASSPFTSGINNEQFF. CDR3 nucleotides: TGCGCCAGCAGCCCTTTCACTAGCGGAATTAACAATGAGCAGTTCTTC.